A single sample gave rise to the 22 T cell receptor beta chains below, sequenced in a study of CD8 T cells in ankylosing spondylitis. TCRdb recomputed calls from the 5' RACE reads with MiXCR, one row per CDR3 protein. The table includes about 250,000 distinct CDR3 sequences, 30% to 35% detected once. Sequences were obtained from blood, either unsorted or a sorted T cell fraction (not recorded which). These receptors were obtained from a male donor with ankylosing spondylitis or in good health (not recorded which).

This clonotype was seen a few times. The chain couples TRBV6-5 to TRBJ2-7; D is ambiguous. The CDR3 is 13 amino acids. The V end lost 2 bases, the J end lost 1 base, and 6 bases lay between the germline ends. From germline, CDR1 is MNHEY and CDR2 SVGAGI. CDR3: CASSYGPSYEQYF. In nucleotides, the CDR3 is TGTGCCAGCAGTTACGGTCCGTCCTACGAGCAGTACTTC.

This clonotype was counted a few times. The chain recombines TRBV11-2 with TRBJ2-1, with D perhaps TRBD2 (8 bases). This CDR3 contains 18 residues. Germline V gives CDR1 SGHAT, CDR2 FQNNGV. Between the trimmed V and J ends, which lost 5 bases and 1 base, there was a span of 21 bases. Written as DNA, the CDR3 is TGTGCCAGCAGCAACCCAGGGGGGGCGGGGGGTTCCTACAATGAGCAGTTCTTC. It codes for CASSNPGGAGGSYNEQFF.

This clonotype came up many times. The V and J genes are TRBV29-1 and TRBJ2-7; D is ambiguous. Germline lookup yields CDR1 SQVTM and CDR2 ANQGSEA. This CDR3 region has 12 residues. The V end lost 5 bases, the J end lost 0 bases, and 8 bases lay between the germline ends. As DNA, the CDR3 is TGCAGCGTTAGCCGCAACTCCTACGAGCAGTACTTC. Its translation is CSVSRNSYEQYF.

CDR3 bases: TGCGCCAGCAGCTTGGGTCTGCTGGGACTCGAAGAGACCCAGTACTTC. Translated: CASSLGLLGLEETQYF. This chain connects TRBV5-1 to TRBJ2-5; TRBD2 is a possible D gene (6 bases). The V gene lost 0 bases and the J gene lost 3 bases, with 15 bases spanning the gap. The CDR3 consists of 16 residues. Germline values: CDR1 SGHRS, CDR2 YFSETQ.

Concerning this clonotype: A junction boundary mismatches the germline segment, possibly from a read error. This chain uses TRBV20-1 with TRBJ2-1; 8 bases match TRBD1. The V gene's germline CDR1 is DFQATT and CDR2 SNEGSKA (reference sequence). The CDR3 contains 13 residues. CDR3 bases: TGCAGTGCTAGGGAGACAGGGGAAGCTGAGCATTTCTTC. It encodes CSARETGEAEHFF.

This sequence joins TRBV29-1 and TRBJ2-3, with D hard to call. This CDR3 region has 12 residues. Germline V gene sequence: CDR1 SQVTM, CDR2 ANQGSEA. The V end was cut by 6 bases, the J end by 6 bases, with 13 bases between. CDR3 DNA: TGCAGCGTCGCCATTGTAGAGGATACGCAGTATTTT. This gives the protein CSVAIVEDTQYF.

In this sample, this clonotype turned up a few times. The CDR3 DNA reads TGTGCCATCAGTGAGGCACTTGCGGGGGAACGCTCCTACGAGCAGTACTTC. This gives the protein CAISEALAGERSYEQYF. The chain combines TRBV10-3 with TRBJ2-7, with 7 bases matching TRBD2. Germline V gene lookup returns CDR1 ENHRY and CDR2 SYGVKD. The CDR3 covers 17 residues. V was clipped by 2 bases and J by 0 bases; unmatched bases: 10.

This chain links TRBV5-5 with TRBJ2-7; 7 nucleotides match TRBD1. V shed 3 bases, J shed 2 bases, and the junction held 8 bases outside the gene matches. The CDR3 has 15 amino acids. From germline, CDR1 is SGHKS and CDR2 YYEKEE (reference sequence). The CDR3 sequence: CASSSSGGSTYEQYF. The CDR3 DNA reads TGTGCCAGCAGCTCCTCAGGGGGTTCGACCTACGAGCAGTACTTC.

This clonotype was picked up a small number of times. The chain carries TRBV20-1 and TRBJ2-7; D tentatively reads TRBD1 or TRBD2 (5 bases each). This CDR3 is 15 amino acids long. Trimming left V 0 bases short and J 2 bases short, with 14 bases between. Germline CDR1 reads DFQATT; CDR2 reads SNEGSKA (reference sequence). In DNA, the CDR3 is TGCAGTGCTAGAGATCTGGGGACGGCTGCCTACGAGCAGTACTTC. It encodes CSARDLGTAAYEQYF.

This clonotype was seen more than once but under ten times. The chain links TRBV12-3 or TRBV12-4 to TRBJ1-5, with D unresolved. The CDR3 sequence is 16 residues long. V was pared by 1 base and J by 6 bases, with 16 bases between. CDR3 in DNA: TGTGCCAGCAGTTTAGGTCGTAGGGAGGGCGGTCAGCCCCAGCATTTT. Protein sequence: CASSLGRREGGQPQHF.

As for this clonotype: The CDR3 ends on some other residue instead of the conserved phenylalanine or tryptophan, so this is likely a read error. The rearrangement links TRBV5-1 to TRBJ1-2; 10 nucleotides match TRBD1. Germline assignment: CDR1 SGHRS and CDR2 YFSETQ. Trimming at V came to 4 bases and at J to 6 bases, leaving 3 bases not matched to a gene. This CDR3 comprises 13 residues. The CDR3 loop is CASSHGTGDGYTI. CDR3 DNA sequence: TGCGCCAGCAGCCATGGGACAGGGGATGGCTACACCATC.

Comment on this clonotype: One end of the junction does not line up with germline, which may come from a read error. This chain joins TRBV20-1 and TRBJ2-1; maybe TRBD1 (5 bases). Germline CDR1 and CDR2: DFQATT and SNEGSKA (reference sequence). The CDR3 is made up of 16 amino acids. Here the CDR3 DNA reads TGCTGTGCTAGAGATTGGGGCCCAAGCTCCTACAATGAGCAGTTCTTC. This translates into CCARDWGPSSYNEQFF.

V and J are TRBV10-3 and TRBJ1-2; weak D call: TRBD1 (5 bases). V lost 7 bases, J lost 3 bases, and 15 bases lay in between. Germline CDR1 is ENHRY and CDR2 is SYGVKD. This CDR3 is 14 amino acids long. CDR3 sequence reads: CAIKAWQGDYGYTF. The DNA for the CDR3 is TGTGCCATCAAGGCGTGGCAGGGAGACTATGGCTACACCTTC.

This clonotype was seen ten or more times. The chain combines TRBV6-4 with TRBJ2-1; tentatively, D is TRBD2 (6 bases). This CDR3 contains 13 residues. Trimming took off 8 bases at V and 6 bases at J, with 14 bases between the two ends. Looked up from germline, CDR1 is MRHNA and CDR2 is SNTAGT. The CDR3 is CASGGEVGNEQFF. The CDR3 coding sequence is TGTGCCAGCGGTGGGGAGGTGGGCAATGAGCAGTTCTTC.

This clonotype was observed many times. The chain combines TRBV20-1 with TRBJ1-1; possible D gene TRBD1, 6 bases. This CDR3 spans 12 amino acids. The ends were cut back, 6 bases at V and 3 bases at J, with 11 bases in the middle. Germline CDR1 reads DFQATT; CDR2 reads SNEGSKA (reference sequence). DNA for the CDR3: TGCAGTGCCGACGCAGGGGACACTGAAGCTTTCTTT. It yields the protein CSADAGDTEAFF.

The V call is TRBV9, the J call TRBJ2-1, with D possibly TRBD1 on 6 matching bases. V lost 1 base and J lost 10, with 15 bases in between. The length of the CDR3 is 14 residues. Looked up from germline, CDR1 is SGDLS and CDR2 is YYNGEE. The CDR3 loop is CASSVRGSFQEQFF. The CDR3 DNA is TGTGCCAGCAGCGTAAGGGGGAGCTTTCAGGAGCAGTTCTTC.

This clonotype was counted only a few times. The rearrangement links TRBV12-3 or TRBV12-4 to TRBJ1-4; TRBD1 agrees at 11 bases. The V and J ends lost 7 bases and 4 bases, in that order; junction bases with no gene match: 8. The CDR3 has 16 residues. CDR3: CASTSGQGGGNEKLFF. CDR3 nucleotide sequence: TGTGCCAGCACATCGGGACAGGGGGGGGGTAATGAAAAACTGTTTTTT.

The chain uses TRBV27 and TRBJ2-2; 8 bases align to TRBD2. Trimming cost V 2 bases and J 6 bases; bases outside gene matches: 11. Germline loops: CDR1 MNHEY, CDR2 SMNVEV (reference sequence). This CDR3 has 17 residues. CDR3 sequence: CASSLSQWDSGAGELFF. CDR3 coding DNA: TGTGCCAGCAGTTTAAGTCAGTGGGATAGCGGGGCCGGGGAGCTGTTTTTT.

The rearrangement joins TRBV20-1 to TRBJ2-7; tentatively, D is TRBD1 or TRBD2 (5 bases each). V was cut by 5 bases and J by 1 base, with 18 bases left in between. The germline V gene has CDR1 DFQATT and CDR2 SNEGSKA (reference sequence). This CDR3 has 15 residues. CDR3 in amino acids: CSASRDASRSYEQYF. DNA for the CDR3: TGCAGTGCTTCAAGGGACGCCTCCCGATCCTACGAGCAGTACTTC.

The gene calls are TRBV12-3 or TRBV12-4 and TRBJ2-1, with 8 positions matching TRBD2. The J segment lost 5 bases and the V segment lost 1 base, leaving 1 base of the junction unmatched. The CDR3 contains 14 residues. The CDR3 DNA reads TGTGCCAGCAGTTTAGTACTAGCGGACAATGAGCAGTTCTTC. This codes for CASSLVLADNEQFF.

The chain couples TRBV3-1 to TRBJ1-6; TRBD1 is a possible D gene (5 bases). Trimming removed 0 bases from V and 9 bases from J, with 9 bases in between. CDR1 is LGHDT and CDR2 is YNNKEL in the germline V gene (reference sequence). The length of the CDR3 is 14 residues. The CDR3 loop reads CASSQDLGASPLHF. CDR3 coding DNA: TGTGCCAGCAGCCAAGATCTCGGGGCTTCACCCCTCCACTTT.

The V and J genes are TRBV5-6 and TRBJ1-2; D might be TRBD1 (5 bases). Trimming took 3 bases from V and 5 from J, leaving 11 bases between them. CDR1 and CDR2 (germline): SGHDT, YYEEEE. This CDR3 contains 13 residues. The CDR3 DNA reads TGTGCCAGCAGCTGGGGGAGGACTTATGGCTACACCTTC. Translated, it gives CASSWGRTYGYTF. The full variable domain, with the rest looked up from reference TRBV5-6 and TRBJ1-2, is DAGVTQSPTHLIKTRGQQVTLRCSPKSGHDTVSWYQQALGQGPQFIFQYYEEEERQRGNFPDRFSGHQFPNYSSELNVNALLLGDSALYLCASSWGRTYGYTFGSGTRLTVV.